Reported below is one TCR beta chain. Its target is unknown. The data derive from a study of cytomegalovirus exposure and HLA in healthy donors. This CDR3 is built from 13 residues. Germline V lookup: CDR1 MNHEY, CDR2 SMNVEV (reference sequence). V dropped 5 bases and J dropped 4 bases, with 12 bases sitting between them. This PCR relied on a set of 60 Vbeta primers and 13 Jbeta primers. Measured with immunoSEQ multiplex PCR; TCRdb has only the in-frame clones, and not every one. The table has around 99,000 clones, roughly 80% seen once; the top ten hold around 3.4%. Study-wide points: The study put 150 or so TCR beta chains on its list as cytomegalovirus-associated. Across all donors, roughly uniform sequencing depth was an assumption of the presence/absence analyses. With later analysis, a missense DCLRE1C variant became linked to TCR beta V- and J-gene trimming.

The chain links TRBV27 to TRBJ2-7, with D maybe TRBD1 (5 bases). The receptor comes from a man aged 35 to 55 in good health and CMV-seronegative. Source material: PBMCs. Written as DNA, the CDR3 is TGTGCCAGCAGTATACGGCAGGGTTACGAGCAGTACTTC. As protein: CASSIRQGYEQYF.